The 11 T cell receptor beta chains listed next were all sequenced from one sample in a study of T cell responses to AZD1222 COVID-19 vaccine. Sequenced by immunoSEQ multiplex PCR; TCRdb stores in-frame clones only, minus some. The table shows 100,000 to 150,000 clones, with about nine tenths occurring only once. The sample here was peripheral blood, taken on day 0 of AZD1222 vaccination. These receptors originate from an adult in good health.

The rearrangement joins TRBV5-1 to TRBJ2-4, with 11 bases lining up with TRBD2. The CDR3 sequence is 20 residues long. J lost 1 base, V lost 0 bases, and 12 bases had no gene match. Germline V gives CDR1 SGHRS, CDR2 YFSETQ. In nucleotides, the CDR3 is TGCGCCAGCAGCTTGGAACTAGCGGGAGTTCATGGGGGGGCCAAAAACATTCAGTACTTC. Translated, it gives CASSLELAGVHGGAKNIQYF. Combining the CDR3 with reference TRBV5-1 and TRBJ2-4 gives the whole variable domain KAGVTQTPRYLIKTRGQQVTLSCSPISGHRSVSWYQQTPGQGLQFLFEYFSETQRNKGNFPGRFSGRQFSNSRSEMNVSTLELGDSALYLCASSLELAGVHGGAKNIQYFGAGTRLSVL.

The CDR3 sequence is CASSPPGGEQFF. The CDR3, as DNA: TGCGCCAGCAGCCCCCCGGGGGGTGAGCAGTTCTTC. The chain uses TRBV5-1 and TRBJ2-1, with TRBD2 identical over 7 bases. Germline CDR1 and CDR2: SGHRS and YFSETQ. With V trimmed by 4 bases and J by 9 bases, 4 bases remained unmatched. The CDR3 has 12 residues.

For the CDR3, the DNA is TGTGCCAGCAGTTTCGCAGTCGCAAGCTCCTACGAGCAGTACTTC. This encodes CASSFAVASSYEQYF. V is TRBV28 and J is TRBJ2-7, with D uncertain. The CDR3 covers 15 residues. V dropped 3 bases and J dropped 0 bases, with 12 bases sitting between them. Germline CDR1 MDHEN, CDR2 SYDVKM.

The chain couples TRBV23-1 to TRBJ2-1; D unresolved. TRBV23-1 falls under the ORF class, with uncertain function. This CDR3 has 15 amino acids. Trimming cost V 8 bases and J 4 bases, with 18 bases left between them. This CDR3 reads CASSSPRMEYNEQFF. CDR3 nucleotides: TGCGCCAGCTCCTCCCCCCGAATGGAATACAATGAGCAGTTCTTC.

J is TRBJ2-2 and V is TRBV7-3; D gene ambiguous. This CDR3 is 14 amino acids long. V was cut by 1 base and J by 0 bases, with 3 bases left in between. Germline V CDR1 and CDR2: SGHTA, FQGTGA. The CDR3 DNA follows: TGTGCCAGCAGCTTAATATCGAACACCGGGGAGCTGTTTTTT. Protein product: CASSLISNTGELFF. Complete variable domain (other parts from reference TRBV7-3 and TRBJ2-2): GAGVSQTPSNKVTEKGKYVELRCDPISGHTALYWYRQSLGQGPEFLIYFQGTGAADDSGLPNDRFFAVRPEGSVSTLKIQRTERGDSAVYLCASSLISNTGELFFGEGSRLTVL.

This chain connects TRBV6-5 to TRBJ1-5, with 8 positions matching TRBD1. The CDR3 contains 15 residues. Germline CDR1 and CDR2: MNHEY and SVGAGI. Unmatched junction bases numbered 6, after V lost 7 bases and J lost 1 base. CDR3 bases: TGTGCCAGCACCGCGGACAGGGCAAGCAATCAGCCCCAGCATTTT. Protein sequence: CASTADRASNQPQHF.

This clone is a singleton in its sample. The chain joins TRBV29-1 to TRBJ2-7; possible D gene TRBD1, 5 bases. Germline V lookup: CDR1 SQVTM, CDR2 ANQGSEA. Trimming shortened V by 4 bases and J by 5 bases, and 12 bases separated the two germline ends. The CDR3 spans 12 residues. CDR3 bases: TGCAGCGTTGTGGGGCGTGGGGACGAGCAGTACTTC. Protein sequence: CSVVGRGDEQYF.

The gene calls are TRBV28 and TRBJ2-7, with TRBD1 as a possible D gene (6 bases). Germline V gives CDR1 MDHEN, CDR2 SYDVKM. V was cut by 6 bases and J by 0 bases, with 18 bases left in between. The CDR3 totals 16 residues. This CDR3 is CASSTFGQGSSYEQYF. CDR3 DNA sequence: TGTGCCAGCAGCACCTTCGGGCAGGGGAGCTCCTACGAGCAGTACTTC.

The V call is TRBV19, the J call TRBJ1-1; D gene unclear. The CDR3 totals 14 residues. Germline values: CDR1 LNHDA, CDR2 SQIVND (reference sequence). The V end was cut by 3 bases, the J end by 0 bases, with 8 bases between. This CDR3 is CASSMRRLNTEAFF. The CDR3 coding sequence is TGTGCCAGTAGTATGAGGAGACTGAACACTGAAGCTTTCTTT.

The table lists this clone with a count of one. This chain links TRBV5-1 with TRBJ1-4; D may be TRBD1 (6 bases). Germline V gives CDR1 SGHRS, CDR2 YFSETQ. V lost 7 bases and J lost 4, with 17 bases in between. The length of the CDR3 is 15 residues. The CDR3 spells CASGATGNSNEKLFF. The CDR3 DNA reads TGCGCCAGCGGTGCTACAGGGAATAGTAATGAAAAACTGTTTTTT.

The V gene is TRBV4-1, the J gene TRBJ2-1; D is undetermined. The CDR3 is 14 amino acids. Per germline, CDR1 MGHRA and CDR2 YSYEKL. Trimming removed 0 bases from V and 8 bases from J, with 11 bases in between. The CDR3 coding sequence is TGCGCCAGCAGCCAAGATGTCACAGAACATGAGCAGTTCTTC. This gives the protein CASSQDVTEHEQFF.